The 22 T cell receptor beta chains presented below share a single source sample, sequenced in a study of PD-1 blockade in classical Hodgkin lymphoma (TCRdb year 2020). The label giving this sample's time point can be read as: cycle 4 day 1 (C4D1), after less than 7 weeks of nivolumab. All trial patients had relapsed after autologous stem cell transplantation, with cohorts A, B and C differing in prior brentuximab vedotin exposure. Library preparation was by the immunoSEQ multiplex PCR assay. The table comes from immuneACCESS by way of TCRdb, which keeps in-frame sequences with V and J called. Part of the clones is missing from these tables; in studies checked, under half for an unresolved V gene and the rest for unknown reasons. This sample lists under 80,000 clones; about 90% were detected once. Clones ranked in the top ten supply about 8.1% of the sample. The source material was peripheral blood mononuclear cells (PBMCs), sampled before the fourth cycle of nivolumab. These receptors all stem from a human donor with classical Hodgkin lymphoma.

This clone has a single count. The rearrangement joins TRBV7-9 to TRBJ1-2, with 8 bases fitting TRBD1. V dropped 6 bases and J dropped 6; count of bases not matched to a gene: 15. From germline, CDR1 is SEHNR and CDR2 FQNEAQ (reference sequence). The CDR3 contains 16 residues. CDR3 bases: TGTGCCAGCAGTCGCCTTCTAGGACAGGGTCTCCATGGCTACACCTTC. This translates into CASSRLLGQGLHGYTF.

The chain uses TRBV7-2 and TRBJ2-2, with 7 bases lining up with TRBD2. CDR3 length: 16 amino acids. The V and J ends lost 4 bases and 6 bases, in that order; junction bases with no gene match: 11. Germline-derived CDR1 and CDR2 are SGHTA and FQGNSA. This CDR3 is CASSSSWRGRAGELFF. The CDR3 nucleotides read TGTGCCAGCAGCTCTTCTTGGCGGGGGAGGGCCGGGGAGCTGTTTTTT.

The chain uses TRBV19 and TRBJ1-1, with TRBD1 identical over 9 bases. This CDR3 has 15 amino acids. V shed 1 base, J shed 1 base, and the junction held 1 base outside the gene matches. From germline, CDR1 is LNHDA and CDR2 SQIVND (reference sequence). The CDR3 DNA sequence: TGTGCCAGTAGTATAGTGGACAGGGGGAACACTGAAGCTTTCTTT. It translates to CASSIVDRGNTEAFF.

The gene calls are TRBV6-1 and TRBJ1-5; maybe TRBD1 (5 bases). Trimming shortened V by 2 bases and J by 6 bases, and 11 bases separated the two germline ends. The germline gives CDR1 MNHNS, CDR2 SASEGT. This CDR3 is built from 14 residues. CDR3 sequence: CASSESGESQPQHF. In DNA form, the CDR3 reads TGTGCCAGCAGTGAATCGGGGGAAAGTCAGCCCCAGCATTTT.

Remarks on this clone: Compared with germline, one end of the junction differs, possibly owing to a read error. The CDR3 sequence is CASSVSSDRVGTDTQYF. The CDR3 DNA reads TGTGCCAGCAGTGTATCCTCGGACAGGGTGGGGACAGATACGCAGTATTTT. The chain uses TRBV27 and TRBJ2-3; TRBD1 agrees at 8 bases. Germline V CDR1 and CDR2: MNHEY, SMNVEV (reference sequence). The CDR3 totals 17 residues.

The V call is TRBV19, the J call TRBJ1-2, with 10 bases matching TRBD1. The CDR3 has 13 amino acids. CDR1 and CDR2 (germline): LNHDA, SQIVND (reference sequence). J lost 8 bases, V lost 4 bases, and 4 bases had no gene match. The DNA for the CDR3 is TGTGCCAGTAGTAAGGGACAGGGGTACGGCTACACCTTC. Protein: CASSKGQGYGYTF.

V usage is TRBV11-2 and J usage is TRBJ2-1; 12 nucleotides match TRBD1. Germline CDR1 and CDR2: SGHAT and FQNNGV. Trimming cost V 5 bases and J 8 bases; bases outside gene matches: 10. The CDR3 is 16 residues long. The CDR3 DNA reads as TGTGCCAGCAGCGTAGGCGGGACAGGGGGCTTCGATGAGCAGTTCTTC. Encoded protein: CASSVGGTGGFDEQFF.

This chain uses TRBV5-1 with TRBJ2-5, with D possibly matching TRBD1 (5 bases). The CDR3 totals 16 residues. Looked up from germline, CDR1 is SGHRS and CDR2 is YFSETQ. The V end was cut by 3 bases, the J end by 4 bases, with 19 bases between. The CDR3 bases are TGCGCCAGCAGCTACGGGCGGAAGCCTCAGGGAGAGACCCAGTACTTC. Translated: CASSYGRKPQGETQYF.

This clone came up a few times. The chain carries TRBV7-9 and TRBJ2-7, with TRBD2 matching 10 bases. CDR3 size: 14 residues. V shed 5 bases, J shed 2 bases, and the junction held 3 bases outside the gene matches. The germline CDR1 and CDR2 sequences are SEHNR and FQNEAQ (reference sequence). This CDR3 is CASSPSGGTYEQYF. Written as DNA, the CDR3 is TGTGCCAGCAGCCCTAGCGGGGGAACCTACGAGCAGTACTTC.

The V gene is TRBV5-6, the J gene TRBJ1-6; D perhaps matches TRBD1 (5 bases). The germline CDR1 and CDR2 sequences are SGHDT and YYEEEE. Trimming stripped 5 bases from V and 7 bases from J, with 16 bases between. The CDR3 runs to 15 residues. DNA for the CDR3: TGTGCCAGCAGGTATGGGACCGCGGGCAATTCACCCCTCCACTTT. Amino acid sequence: CASRYGTAGNSPLHF.

The chain combines TRBV6-1 with TRBJ2-1; D ambiguous. CDR3 size: 15 residues. V was pared by 3 bases and J by 2 bases, with 11 bases between. The germline V gene has CDR1 MNHNS and CDR2 SASEGT. Written as DNA, the CDR3 is TGTGCCAGCAGTGACCTCGTTTTGACCTACAATGAGCAGTTCTTC. Its translation: CASSDLVLTYNEQFF.

The V gene is TRBV5-4, the J gene TRBJ2-1; TRBD1 agrees at 7 bases. With 1 base clipped from V and 6 bases from J, the junction kept 1 base outside the gene matches. Germline loops: CDR1 SGHNT, CDR2 YYREEE (reference sequence). There are 13 residues in the CDR3. CDR3 DNA: TGTGCCAGCAGCTTGACAGGGGTCAATGAGCAGTTCTTC. Translation gives CASSLTGVNEQFF.

J is TRBJ1-4 and V is TRBV9; 7 positions agree with TRBD1. Germline values: CDR1 SGDLS, CDR2 YYNGEE. With 2 bases clipped from V and 2 bases from J, the junction kept 3 bases outside the gene matches. CDR3 length equals 15 residues. The CDR3 loop reads CASSVLTGTNEKLFF. CDR3 in DNA: TGTGCCAGCAGCGTCCTGACAGGGACTAATGAAAAACTGTTTTTT.

The V and J genes are TRBV7-9 and TRBJ1-2; a possible D gene is TRBD1 (5 bases). This CDR3 is 15 amino acids long. Trimming took off 6 bases at V and 4 bases at J, with 18 bases between the two ends. Germline CDR1 and CDR2: SEHNR and FQNEAQ (reference sequence). Here the CDR3 reads CASRPGTTAPYGYTF. The CDR3 bases are TGTGCCAGCAGACCCGGGACCACAGCCCCCTATGGCTACACCTTC. Together with reference TRBV7-9 and TRBJ1-2, the CDR3 gives the full variable domain: DTGVSQNPRHKITKRGQNVTFRCDPISEHNRLYWYRQTLGQGPEFLTYFQNEAQLEKSRLLSDRFSAERPKGSFSTLEIQRTEQGDSAMYLCASRPGTTAPYGYTFGSGTRLTVV.

This clone has only a few counts. The rearrangement joins TRBV11-2 to TRBJ2-7; weak D call: TRBD1 (5 bases). V lost 2 bases and J lost 6, with 11 bases in between. The CDR3 contains 13 residues. Germline V lookup: CDR1 SGHAT, CDR2 FQNNGV. CDR3 protein: CASSLRQLTEQYF. CDR3 bases: TGTGCCAGCAGCTTACGACAGTTGACCGAGCAGTACTTC.

On this clone: This same CDR3 is encoded by further DNA sequences in the sample. The rearrangement links TRBV5-1 to TRBJ1-3; D is possibly TRBD1 (6 bases). The CDR3 spans 15 residues. V shed 0 bases and J shed 0 bases, with 7 bases lying between them. The germline V gene has CDR1 SGHRS and CDR2 YFSETQ. The CDR3 nucleotides read TGCGCCAGCAGCTTGGAAGGGGGCTCTGGAAACACCATATATTTT. As protein: CASSLEGGSGNTIYF. Supplemented by reference TRBV5-1 and TRBJ1-3, the full variable domain reads KAGVTQTPRYLIKTRGQQVTLSCSPISGHRSVSWYQQTPGQGLQFLFEYFSETQRNKGNFPGRFSGRQFSNSRSEMNVSTLELGDSALYLCASSLEGGSGNTIYFGEGSWLTVV.

This chain links TRBV5-1 with TRBJ1-1; 8 nucleotides match TRBD1. Germline V gene lookup returns CDR1 SGHRS and CDR2 YFSETQ. This CDR3 has 14 residues. The J segment lost 7 bases and the V segment lost 1 base, leaving 6 bases of the junction unmatched. CDR3 loop: CASSLRTGYSEAFF. CDR3 coding DNA: TGCGCCAGCAGCTTGAGGACAGGGTACAGTGAAGCTTTCTTT. Variable domain in full (rest from reference TRBV5-1 and TRBJ1-1): KAGVTQTPRYLIKTRGQQVTLSCSPISGHRSVSWYQQTPGQGLQFLFEYFSETQRNKGNFPGRFSGRQFSNSRSEMNVSTLELGDSALYLCASSLRTGYSEAFFGQGTRLTVV.

This chain connects TRBV5-1 to TRBJ2-3; 8 positions match TRBD2. Germline CDR1 and CDR2: SGHRS and YFSETQ. The CDR3 contains 15 residues. Unmatched junction bases numbered 4, after V lost 0 bases and J lost 4 bases. The chain's CDR3 is CASSLVGLAPDTQYF. DNA for the CDR3: TGCGCCAGCAGCTTGGTAGGACTAGCTCCAGATACGCAGTATTTT.

V gene TRBV7-8 combines with J gene TRBJ2-7; the D is unclear. The germline CDR1 and CDR2 sequences are SGHVS and FQNEAQ. V was clipped by 1 base and J by 2 bases, with 9 bases between them. CDR3 length: 14 residues. The DNA for the CDR3 is TGTGCCAGCAGCTTAGGCTCTGCCCCCTACGAGCAGTACTTC. It yields the protein CASSLGSAPYEQYF.

This chain connects TRBV25-1 to TRBJ1-1; D gene ambiguous. The germline V gene has CDR1 MGHDK and CDR2 SYGVNS. Trimming shortened V by 1 base and J by 1 base, and 10 bases separated the two germline ends. The CDR3 contains 15 residues. CDR3 sequence reads: CASSESSRSNTEAFF. The CDR3 coding sequence is TGTGCCAGCAGTGAATCCAGTAGGTCGAACACTGAAGCTTTCTTT.

The count of this clone is one. V is TRBV27 and J is TRBJ2-2; a possible D gene is TRBD1 (6 bases). The V end was cut by 6 bases, the J end by 3 bases, with 14 bases between. The CDR3 length is 15 residues. The germline CDR1 and CDR2 sequences are MNHEY and SMNVEV (reference sequence). The DNA of the CDR3 is TGTGCCAGCAGACAAAACAGGGTTGACACCGGGGAGCTGTTTTTT. This translates into CASRQNRVDTGELFF.

V usage is TRBV5-1 and J usage is TRBJ2-5, with D possibly matching TRBD2 (5 bases). This CDR3 has 16 residues. Trimming left V 9 bases short and J 5 bases short, with 26 bases between. Germline CDR1 is SGHRS and CDR2 is YFSETQ. CDR3 amino acids: CATNADPTRMRETQYF. CDR3 coding DNA: TGCGCCACCAACGCCGATCCCACTAGGATGAGGGAGACCCAGTACTTC.